Below are 26 T cell receptor beta chains sequenced from a single sample in a study of shared clonotypes between healthy human individuals. Repertoires were generated with immunoSEQ multiplex PCR, while TCRdb's copy carries only in-frame clones and drops some. The top ten clones hold around an eighth of a sample with 530,000 or so clones, 75% to 80% of them seen once. Sequenced sample: PBMCs. The receptors originated from a woman aged 40-49 years in good health. Some clones in this sample may be carry-over from other donors' samples.

J is TRBJ2-1 and V is TRBV7-9, with D possibly matching TRBD2 (5 bases). V lost 1 base and J lost 10, with 11 bases in between. This CDR3 contains 13 residues. Germline CDR1 is SEHNR and CDR2 is FQNEAQ (reference sequence). CDR3 loop: CASSLVPGGEQFF. The CDR3 region has the DNA TGTGCCAGCAGCTTAGTACCCGGCGGGGAGCAGTTCTTC.

This chain connects TRBV11-2 to TRBJ2-1, with TRBD1 identical over 7 bases. With V trimmed by 4 bases and J by 2 bases, 5 bases remained unmatched. The CDR3 sequence is 15 residues long. The V gene's germline CDR1 is SGHAT and CDR2 FQNNGV. CDR3 bases: TGTGCCAGCAGCTCCCGACAGGGTCCCTACAATGAGCAGTTCTTC. Protein product: CASSSRQGPYNEQFF.

This clone was seen just once. The V gene is TRBV5-8, the J gene TRBJ2-1, with 12 bases fitting TRBD2. After removal of 0 bases from V and 10 bases from J, the junction contained 5 bases not matched to a gene. The CDR3 consists of 15 residues. The germline V gene has CDR1 SGHTS and CDR2 YDEGEE. For the CDR3, the DNA is TGTGCCAGCAGCTTGGGACTAGCGGGAGTCCGGGAGCAGTTCTTC. Translated, it gives CASSLGLAGVREQFF.

This rearrangement joins TRBV28 to TRBJ2-5, with TRBD1 matching 12 bases. V gave up 10 bases and J gave up 5 bases; unmatched junction bases: 11. Germline lookup yields CDR1 MDHEN and CDR2 SYDVKM. The CDR3 loop spans 15 amino acids. This chain's CDR3 is CATARDRGPMETQYF. The CDR3 coding sequence is TGTGCCACGGCCCGGGACAGGGGGCCGATGGAGACCCAGTACTTC.

The chain is built from TRBV13 and TRBJ1-4; D is unresolved. V dropped 5 bases and J dropped 7 bases, with 14 bases sitting between them. Germline V lookup: CDR1 PRHDT, CDR2 FYEKMQ (reference sequence). The CDR3 totals 14 residues. CDR3 amino acids: CASSHSLNFEKLFF. CDR3 in DNA: TGTGCCAGCAGCCACAGTCTGAACTTTGAAAAACTGTTTTTT.

The chain joins TRBV6-1 to TRBJ2-3; D gene unclear. Trimming stripped 7 bases from V and 2 bases from J, with 10 bases between. The CDR3 totals 13 residues. Germline-derived CDR1 and CDR2 are MNHNS and SASEGT. The CDR3 nucleotides read TGTGCCAGCATTCCTACATCCACAGATACGCAGTATTTT. As protein: CASIPTSTDTQYF.

The chain recombines TRBV5-5 with TRBJ2-3, with 8 bases fitting TRBD2. The junction had 5 bases not matched to a gene; V was cut back by 2 bases and J by 0 bases. This CDR3 contains 16 residues. The germline gives CDR1 SGHKS, CDR2 YYEKEE (reference sequence). CDR3 loop: CASSLPSGPSTDTQYF. For the CDR3, the DNA is TGTGCCAGCAGCTTACCTAGCGGGCCTAGCACAGATACGCAGTATTTT.

The chain links TRBV4-2 to TRBJ2-3; D possibly corresponds to TRBD2 (5 bases). V was trimmed by 3 bases and J by 1 base, leaving 14 bases between them. This CDR3 comprises 16 residues. Germline CDR1 is LGHNA and CDR2 is YNFKEQ. The CDR3 DNA reads as TGTGCCAGCAGCCAGGACTCCCCTTCGGGCACAGATACGCAGTATTTT. Translating gives CASSQDSPSGTDTQYF.

This chain joins TRBV28 and TRBJ2-7, with D maybe TRBD2 (5 bases). Trimming shortened V by 2 bases and J by 0 bases, and 8 bases separated the two germline ends. CDR1 MDHEN and CDR2 SYDVKM come from the germline V gene. CDR3 length: 14 amino acids. CDR3 sequence (DNA): TGTGCCAGCAGTTTAAGGCGGGTCTCCTACGAGCAGTACTTC. Translated, it gives CASSLRRVSYEQYF.

V usage is TRBV5-1 and J usage is TRBJ2-1; 7 bases are shared with TRBD1. V gave up 4 bases and J gave up 4 bases; unmatched junction bases: 5. There are 14 residues in the CDR3. The germline gives CDR1 SGHRS, CDR2 YFSETQ. The CDR3: CASSHGTDYNEQFF. Written as DNA, the CDR3 is TGCGCCAGCAGCCATGGGACAGATTACAATGAGCAGTTCTTC. The complete variable domain, with remaining parts taken from reference TRBV5-1 and TRBJ2-1, reads KAGVTQTPRYLIKTRGQQVTLSCSPISGHRSVSWYQQTPGQGLQFLFEYFSETQRNKGNFPGRFSGRQFSNSRSEMNVSTLELGDSALYLCASSHGTDYNEQFFGPGTRLTVL.

The chain employs TRBV2 and TRBJ2-7; 8 bases are a match to TRBD2. The CDR3 has 14 residues. CDR1 and CDR2 from the germline V gene are SNHLY and FYNNEI. V lost 4 bases, J lost 8 bases, and 10 bases stayed unmatched. The CDR3 DNA reads as TGTGCCAGCAGTGGGGGCGGGAGGCCACCTAAGCAGTACTTC. Translation gives CASSGGGRPPKQYF.

J is TRBJ1-1 and V is TRBV7-9, with 10 bases matching TRBD1. J gave up 0 bases and V 5 bases, and 3 bases lay outside the gene matches. CDR1 SEHNR and CDR2 FQNEAQ come from the germline V gene (reference sequence). CDR3 length equals 15 residues. The CDR3 sequence is CASSPGTGVNTEAFF. The CDR3 nucleotides read TGTGCCAGCAGCCCCGGGACAGGGGTGAACACTGAAGCTTTCTTT.

The V gene is TRBV4-2, the J gene TRBJ1-3, with D possibly being TRBD1 (5 bases). Germline CDR1 reads LGHNA; CDR2 reads YNFKEQ. The CDR3 is made up of 17 amino acids. V dropped 0 bases and J dropped 0 bases, with 12 bases sitting between them. The CDR3 protein is CASSQDWGDPSGNTIYF. DNA for the CDR3: TGTGCCAGCAGCCAAGATTGGGGGGATCCCTCTGGAAACACCATATATTTT.

This chain uses TRBV9 with TRBJ1-4; 7 positions match TRBD1. The V segment lost 4 bases and the J segment 6 bases; nucleotides outside the gene matches: 12. The CDR3 consists of 16 residues. The germline V gene encodes CDR1 SGDLS and CDR2 YYNGEE. The CDR3 coding sequence is TGTGCCAGCAGCATCTCCTCAGGGGGGTCGTATGAAAAACTGTTTTTT. It yields the protein CASSISSGGSYEKLFF.

The chain uses TRBV5-6 and TRBJ1-2; the D is unclear. Deletions cut 3 bases from V and 5 bases from J, with 20 bases between. In germline, CDR1 is SGHDT, CDR2 YYEEEE. This CDR3 is built from 16 residues. CDR3 sequence: CASSSYRLDSEYGYTF. The CDR3 nucleotides read TGTGCCAGCAGCTCCTACCGACTAGATTCGGAATATGGCTACACCTTC.

This clone was recorded only once. This chain uses TRBV10-2 with TRBJ1-5, with D unclear. V was cut by 6 bases and J by 0 bases, with 15 bases left in between. This CDR3 contains 16 residues. Germline V gene sequence: CDR1 WSHSY, CDR2 SAAADI. Here the CDR3 reads CASSLSPGFSNQPQHF. The CDR3 DNA reads as TGCGCCAGCAGCCTATCCCCCGGATTTAGCAATCAGCCCCAGCATTTT.

Only one count was recorded for this clone. The chain links TRBV21-1 to TRBJ2-1; the tabulated D call, TRBD1, remains unverified against the DNA. TRBV21-1 is termed a pseudogene. The length of the CDR3 is 14 residues. The CDR3 DNA reads as TGTGCCAGCAACCAACCAACAGGGGTTAATGAGCAGTTCTTC. Residues: CASNQPTGVNEQFF.

As regards this clone: In the same sample, other DNA sequences code for this CDR3. The chain carries TRBV19 and TRBJ1-1; no definite D call. Trimming took 3 bases from V and 2 from J, leaving 4 bases between them. CDR1 LNHDA and CDR2 SQIVND come from the germline V gene (reference sequence). The CDR3 loop spans 12 amino acids. CDR3: CASSIGNTEAFF. In nucleotides, the CDR3 is TGTGCCAGTAGTATCGGTAACACTGAAGCTTTCTTT.

The CDR3: CASSVVPEAEQFF. In DNA form, the CDR3 reads TGTGCCAGCAGCGTAGTCCCGGAGGCTGAGCAGTTCTTC. The rearrangement links TRBV9 to TRBJ2-1; possible D gene TRBD2, 5 bases. Germline CDR1 is SGDLS and CDR2 is YYNGEE. V was pared by 0 bases and J by 9 bases, with 10 bases between. This CDR3 is 13 amino acids long.

V and J are TRBV4-1 and TRBJ2-7; TRBD2 agrees at 7 bases. The CDR3 has 15 residues. The V and J ends lost 1 base and 2 bases, in that order; junction bases with no gene match: 5. CDR1 and CDR2 from the germline V gene are MGHRA and YSYEKL. The DNA of the CDR3 is TGCGCCAGCAGCCAAGGGGGCGCGGGAGCCTACGAGCAGTACTTC. Protein product: CASSQGGAGAYEQYF.

This clone was recorded only once. This is likely an artifact of a read error, given a far larger clone one base away. No conserved phenylalanine or tryptophan ends this CDR3, so it is likely a read error. This chain joins TRBV30 and TRBJ1-3, with TRBD1 as a possible D gene (6 bases). Trimming stripped 3 bases from V and 3 bases from J, with 12 bases between. The germline CDR1 and CDR2 sequences are GTSNPN and SVGIG (reference sequence). The CDR3 covers 14 residues. The CDR3: CAWRSQGFGNTIYL. The CDR3 DNA reads TGTGCCTGGAGATCACAGGGATTTGGAAACACCATATATCTT.

This clone was detected only a few times. V usage is TRBV28 and J usage is TRBJ1-1, with D possibly being TRBD1 (6 bases). The V end lost 7 bases, the J end lost 0 bases, and 12 bases lay between the germline ends. The CDR3 length is 14 residues. The germline V gene has CDR1 MDHEN and CDR2 SYDVKM. This CDR3 reads CASTISGVNTEAFF. The CDR3 DNA sequence: TGTGCCAGCACCATTTCAGGGGTGAACACTGAAGCTTTCTTT.

J is TRBJ2-7 and V is TRBV7-2; possible D gene TRBD2, 5 bases. The CDR3 is 15 amino acids. Trimming stripped 5 bases from V and 2 bases from J, with 16 bases between. Germline-derived CDR1 and CDR2 are SGHTA and FQGNSA. For the CDR3, the DNA is TGTGCCAGCAGCAGGGTGGCCGGGGATCCCTACGAGCAGTACTTC. It is translated as CASSRVAGDPYEQYF.

CDR3 in amino acids: CASSLGTAWGEKLFF. The CDR3 nucleotides read TGTGCCAGCAGCCTAGGGACAGCCTGGGGTGAAAAACTGTTTTTT. V usage is TRBV7-2 and J usage is TRBJ1-4; TRBD1 matches at 7 bases. The CDR3 extends over 15 amino acids. Germline V gene data show CDR1 as SGHTA and CDR2 as FQGNSA. The V gene end was trimmed by 5 bases and the J gene end by 7 bases; junction bases not matched to a gene: 10.

The table lists this clone with many counts. This rearrangement joins TRBV19 to TRBJ2-7; no clear D. Between the trimmed V and J ends, which lost 4 bases and 6 bases, there was a span of 13 bases. Germline loops: CDR1 LNHDA, CDR2 SQIVND (reference sequence). This CDR3 region has 13 residues. The CDR3, as DNA: TGTGCCAGTAGTAAGGGATTCCGCAGCGAGCAGTACTTC. This encodes CASSKGFRSEQYF.

The chain is built from TRBV7-3 and TRBJ2-1; D unclear. V dropped 7 bases and J dropped 0 bases, with 10 bases sitting between them. The germline gives CDR1 SGHTA, CDR2 FQGTGA. The CDR3 covers 14 residues. CDR3 sequence (DNA): TGTGCCAGCACCCCCTTAAACTCCTACAATGAGCAGTTCTTC. It translates to CASTPLNSYNEQFF.